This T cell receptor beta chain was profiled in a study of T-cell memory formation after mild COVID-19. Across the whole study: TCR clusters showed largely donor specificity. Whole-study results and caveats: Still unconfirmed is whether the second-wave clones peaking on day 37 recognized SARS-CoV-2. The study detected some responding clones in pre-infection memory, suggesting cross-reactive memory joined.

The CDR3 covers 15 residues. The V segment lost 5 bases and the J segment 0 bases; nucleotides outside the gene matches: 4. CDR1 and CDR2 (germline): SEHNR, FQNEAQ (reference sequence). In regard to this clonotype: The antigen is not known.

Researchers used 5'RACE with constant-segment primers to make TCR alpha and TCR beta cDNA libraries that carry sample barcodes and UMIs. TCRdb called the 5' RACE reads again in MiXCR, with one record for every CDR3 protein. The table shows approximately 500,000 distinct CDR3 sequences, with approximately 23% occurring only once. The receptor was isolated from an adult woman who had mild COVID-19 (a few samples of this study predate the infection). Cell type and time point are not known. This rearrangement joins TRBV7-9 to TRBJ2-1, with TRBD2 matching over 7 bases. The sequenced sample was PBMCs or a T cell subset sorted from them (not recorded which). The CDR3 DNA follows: TGTGCCAGCAGCCGAGCTAGCGGCTCCTACAATGAGCAGTTCTTC. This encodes CASSRASGSYNEQFF.